The T cell receptor (beta chain) described here comes from a study of CD8 T cells in ankylosing spondylitis. General study points: For ankylosing spondylitis blood, a TCR beta motif of several highly homologous variants appeared characteristic.

Researchers built TCR beta libraries using quantitative 5'-RACE with molecular barcodes. MiXCR was run by TCRdb on the 5' RACE reads, yielding one entry per CDR3 protein. The sample contains over 600,000 distinct CDR3 sequences, around 20% of which appear only once. Points on this clonotype: The antigen is undetermined.

Between the trimmed V and J ends, which lost 0 bases and 5 bases, there was a span of 12 bases. The CDR3 loop spans 14 amino acids. Germline V gives CDR1 SGHRS, CDR2 YFSETQ. Sequenced material: blood, either unsorted or a sorted T cell fraction (not recorded which). This chain uses TRBV5-1 with TRBJ2-7; D perhaps matches TRBD2 (6 bases). The sequence was collected from a male donor with ankylosing spondylitis. The CDR3 region has the DNA TGCGCCAGCAGCTTGGTGGGGGGATCCGACGAGCAGTACTTC. Translating gives CASSLVGGSDEQYF.